The entry below gives a single TCR beta chain sequence along with its context. The assay was immunoSEQ multiplex PCR, and TCRdb's table has in-frame clones only and misses some. The sample lists more than 50,000 clones, roughly 80% occurring once. These data are taken from a study of OX40 agonist ivuxolimab in advanced cancers. Per the germline V gene, CDR1 is MRHNA and CDR2 is SNTAGT. This CDR3 has 14 residues. The germline V and J ends were trimmed by 6 bases and 1 base, with 9 bases remaining between them. The rearrangement joins TRBV6-4 to TRBJ2-2, with a weak D call TRBD2 (5 bases). The source material was CD4+ or CD8+ T cells sorted from blood, sampled in a trial of the OX40 agonist ivuxolimab. The receptor was derived from an adult with an advanced solid tumor such as melanoma, head and neck, liver or kidney cancer. CDR3 coding DNA: TGTGCCAGCAGCACGGACTGGAACACCGGGGAGCTGTTTTTT. The encoded protein is CASSTDWNTGELFF.